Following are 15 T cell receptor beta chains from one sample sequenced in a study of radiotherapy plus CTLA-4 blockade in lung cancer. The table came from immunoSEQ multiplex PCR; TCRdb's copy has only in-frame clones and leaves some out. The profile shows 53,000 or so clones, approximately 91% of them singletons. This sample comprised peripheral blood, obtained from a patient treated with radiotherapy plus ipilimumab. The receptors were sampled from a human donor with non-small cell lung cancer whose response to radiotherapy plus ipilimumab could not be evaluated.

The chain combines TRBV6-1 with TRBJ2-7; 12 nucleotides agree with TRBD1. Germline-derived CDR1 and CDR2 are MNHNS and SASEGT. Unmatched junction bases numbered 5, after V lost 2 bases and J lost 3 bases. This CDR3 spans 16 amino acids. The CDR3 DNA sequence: TGTGCCAGCAGTGAACCGGGGACAGGGGGCTTCTACGAGCAGTACTTC. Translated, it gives CASSEPGTGGFYEQYF.

The CDR3 nucleotides read TGCGCCAGCAGCTTGTACCCCGGGACAGATACCTACGAGCAGTACTTC. As protein: CASSLYPGTDTYEQYF. This chain uses TRBV5-1 with TRBJ2-7; 7 bases agree with TRBD1. This CDR3 has 16 residues. The trim removed 1 base at V and 2 bases at J, leaving 9 bases unmatched. Germline V lookup: CDR1 SGHRS, CDR2 YFSETQ.

The CDR3 is CASSSRHEQFF. The CDR3 DNA is TGTGCCAGCAGCTCGAGGCATGAGCAGTTCTTC. The chain has TRBV11-2 and TRBJ2-1, with no clear D. The CDR3 is 11 amino acids. V was cut by 4 bases and J by 8 bases, with 6 bases left in between. Germline-derived CDR1 and CDR2 are SGHAT and FQNNGV. The full variable domain, its missing parts supplied by reference TRBV11-2 and TRBJ2-1, is EAGVAQSPRYKIIEKRQSVAFWCNPISGHATLYWYQQILGQGPKLLIQFQNNGVVDDSQLPKDRFSAERLKGVDSTLKIQPAKLEDSAVYLCASSSRHEQFFGPGTRLTVL.

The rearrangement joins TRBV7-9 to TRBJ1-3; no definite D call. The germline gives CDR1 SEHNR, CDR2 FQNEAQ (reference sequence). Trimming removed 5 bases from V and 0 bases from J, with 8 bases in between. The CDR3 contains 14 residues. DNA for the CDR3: TGTGCCAGCAGCCCACTCGGCTCTGGAAACACCATATATTTT. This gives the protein CASSPLGSGNTIYF.

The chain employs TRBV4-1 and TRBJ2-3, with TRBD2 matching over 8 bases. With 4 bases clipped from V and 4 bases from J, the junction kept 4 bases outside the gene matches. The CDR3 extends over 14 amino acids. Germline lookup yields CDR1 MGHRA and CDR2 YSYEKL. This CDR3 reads CASSLRGGPDTQYF. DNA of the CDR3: TGCGCCAGCAGCCTACGGGGGGGCCCAGATACGCAGTATTTT.

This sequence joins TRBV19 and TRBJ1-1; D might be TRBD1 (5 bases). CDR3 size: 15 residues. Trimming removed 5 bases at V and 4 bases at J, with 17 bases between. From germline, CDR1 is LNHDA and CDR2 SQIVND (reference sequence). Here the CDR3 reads CASSGNRAGGTEAFF. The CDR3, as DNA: TGTGCCAGTAGTGGCAACCGGGCCGGGGGCACTGAAGCTTTCTTT.

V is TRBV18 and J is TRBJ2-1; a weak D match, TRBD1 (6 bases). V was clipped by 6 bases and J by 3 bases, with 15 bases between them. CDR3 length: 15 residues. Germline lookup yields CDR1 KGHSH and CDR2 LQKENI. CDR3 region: CASSSNRVRYNEQFF. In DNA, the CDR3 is TGTGCCAGCTCGTCCAACAGGGTACGCTACAATGAGCAGTTCTTC. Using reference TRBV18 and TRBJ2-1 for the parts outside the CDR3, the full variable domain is NAGVMQNPRHLVRRRGQEARLRCSPMKGHSHVYWYRQLPEEGLKFMVYLQKENIIDESGMPKERFSAEFPKEGPSILRIQQVVRGDSAAYFCASSSNRVRYNEQFFGPGTRLTVL.

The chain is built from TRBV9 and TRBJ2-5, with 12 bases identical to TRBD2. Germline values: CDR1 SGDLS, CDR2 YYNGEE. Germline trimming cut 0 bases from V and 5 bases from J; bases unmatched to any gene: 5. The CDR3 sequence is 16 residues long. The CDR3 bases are TGTGCCAGCAGCGTAGGGTCGCTAGCGGGAGGGGAGACCCAGTACTTC. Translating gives CASSVGSLAGGETQYF.

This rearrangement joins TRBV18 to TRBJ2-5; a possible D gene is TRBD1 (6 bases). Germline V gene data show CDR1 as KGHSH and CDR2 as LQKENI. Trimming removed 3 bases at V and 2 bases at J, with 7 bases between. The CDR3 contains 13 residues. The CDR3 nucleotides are TGTGCCAGCTCACCCGGACAGCAAGAGACCCAGTACTTC. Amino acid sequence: CASSPGQQETQYF.

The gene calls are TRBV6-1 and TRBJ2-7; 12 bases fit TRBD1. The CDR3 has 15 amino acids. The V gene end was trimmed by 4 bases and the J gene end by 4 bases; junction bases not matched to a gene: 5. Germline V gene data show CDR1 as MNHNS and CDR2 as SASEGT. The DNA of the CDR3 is TGTGCCAGCAGTGCGGGACAGGGGGCATGGTACGAGCAGTACTTC. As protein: CASSAGQGAWYEQYF.

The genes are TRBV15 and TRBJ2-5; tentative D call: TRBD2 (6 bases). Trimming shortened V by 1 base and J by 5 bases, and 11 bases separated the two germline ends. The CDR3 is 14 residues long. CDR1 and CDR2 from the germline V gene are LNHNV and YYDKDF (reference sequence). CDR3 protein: CATSRGGRQETQYF. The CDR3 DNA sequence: TGTGCCACCAGCAGAGGGGGGAGGCAGGAGACCCAGTACTTC.

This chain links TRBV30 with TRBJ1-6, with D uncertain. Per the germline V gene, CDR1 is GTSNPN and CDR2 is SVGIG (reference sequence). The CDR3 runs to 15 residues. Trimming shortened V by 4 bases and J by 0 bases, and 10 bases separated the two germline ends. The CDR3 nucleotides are TGTGCCTGGAACGGTCCTCGCTCCTATAATTCACCCCTCCACTTT. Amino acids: CAWNGPRSYNSPLHF.

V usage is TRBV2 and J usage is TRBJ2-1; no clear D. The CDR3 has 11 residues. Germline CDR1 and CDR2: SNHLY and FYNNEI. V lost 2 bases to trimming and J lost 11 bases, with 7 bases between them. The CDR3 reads CASSERRQQFF. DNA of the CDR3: TGTGCCAGCAGTGAACGCAGGCAGCAGTTCTTC.

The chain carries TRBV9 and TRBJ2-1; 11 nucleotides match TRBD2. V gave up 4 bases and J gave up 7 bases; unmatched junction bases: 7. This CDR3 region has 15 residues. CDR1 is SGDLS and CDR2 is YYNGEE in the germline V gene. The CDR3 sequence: CASSPGLAGVNEQFF. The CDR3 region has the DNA TGTGCCAGCAGCCCCGGACTAGCGGGTGTTAATGAGCAGTTCTTC.

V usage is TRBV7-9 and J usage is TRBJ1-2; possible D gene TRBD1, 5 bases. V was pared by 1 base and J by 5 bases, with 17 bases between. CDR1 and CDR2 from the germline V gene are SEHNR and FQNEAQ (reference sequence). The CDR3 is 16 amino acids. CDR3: CASSLGGDRSTYGYTF. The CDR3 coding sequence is TGTGCCAGCAGCTTAGGGGGGGATCGGTCGACTTATGGCTACACCTTC.